This passage covers 28 T cell receptor beta chains from one sample sequenced in a study of cytomegalovirus exposure and HLA in healthy donors. The PCR made use of 60 Vbeta and 13 Jbeta primers. Assay used: immunoSEQ multiplex PCR; TCRdb lists only in-frame clones, some missing. The table shows roughly 150,000 clones, with approximately 70% occurring only once. Sequencing was done on a sample of PBMCs. Source of these receptors: a woman in her twenties or thirties in good health and CMV-seronegative.

This rearrangement joins TRBV6-1 to TRBJ2-5; a possible D gene is TRBD2 (5 bases). The V and J ends lost 5 bases and 4 bases respectively, with 14 bases between them. The CDR3 has 14 amino acids. The germline V gene encodes CDR1 MNHNS and CDR2 SASEGT. CDR3 DNA: TGTGCCAGCAGTTTGATAGGAGGTAGAGAGACCCAGTACTTC. It translates to CASSLIGGRETQYF.

This clone appeared once. For the CDR3, the DNA is TGTGCCAGCAGCAAACTAACTAGCGGGAGACCAGATACGCAGTATTTT. Translating it yields CASSKLTSGRPDTQYF. The J gene is TRBJ2-3, the V gene TRBV21-1; the table's D gene call, TRBD2, was not cross checked with the DNA. TRBV21-1 counts as a pseudogene. The CDR3 totals 16 residues.

This clone has more than one count but fewer than ten. V is TRBV2 and J is TRBJ2-7, with a weak D call TRBD1 (6 bases). Germline values: CDR1 SNHLY, CDR2 FYNNEI. With 6 bases removed from V and 3 bases from J, the gap between germline ends came to 12 bases. The CDR3 spans 13 residues. CDR3 DNA: TGTGCCAGCAGCGCCGGGACAATCTACGAGCAGTACTTC. Its protein product is CASSAGTIYEQYF. Full variable domain (remainder filled in from reference TRBV2 and TRBJ2-7): EPEVTQTPSHQVTQMGQEVILRCVPISNHLYFYWYRQILGQKVEFLVSFYNNEISEKSEIFDDQFSVERPDGSNFTLKIRSTKLEDSAMYFCASSAGTIYEQYFGPGTRLTVT.

V usage is TRBV9 and J usage is TRBJ1-1, with TRBD1 matching over 10 bases. Germline CDR1 SGDLS, CDR2 YYNGEE. V shed 4 bases and J 3 bases; nucleotides not matched to a gene: 12. The CDR3 runs 17 residues. Written as DNA, the CDR3 is TGTGCCAGCAGCTTCCCGGACAGGGGGGTTAGTCACACTGAAGCTTTCTTT. Translation: CASSFPDRGVSHTEAFF.

This rearrangement joins TRBV5-1 to TRBJ2-7; the match to TRBD1 covers 9 bases. Germline-derived CDR1 and CDR2 are SGHRS and YFSETQ. V dropped 5 bases and J dropped 5; count of bases not matched to a gene: 8. The CDR3 contains 14 residues. The CDR3 nucleotides are TGCGCCAGCAGGGACGGGACAGGGTCGGACGAGCAGTACTTC. This encodes CASRDGTGSDEQYF.

The rearrangement joins TRBV7-2 to TRBJ2-1; 10 bases line up with TRBD1. The CDR3 contains 16 residues. After removal of 5 bases from V and 8 bases from J, the junction contained 12 bases not matched to a gene. Germline CDR1 and CDR2: SGHTA and FQGNSA. CDR3 loop: CASSHPPGQGRDEQFF. The DNA for the CDR3 is TGTGCCAGCAGCCACCCACCGGGACAGGGGCGGGATGAGCAGTTCTTC. Full variable domain (remainder filled in from reference TRBV7-2 and TRBJ2-1): GAGVSQSPSNKVTEKGKDVELRCDPISGHTALYWYRQSLGQGLEFLIYFQGNSAPDKSGLPSDRFSAERTGGSVSTLTIQRTQQEDSAVYLCASSHPPGQGRDEQFFGPGTRLTVL.

This clone was detected a few times. V and J are TRBV19 and TRBJ1-2; D is undetermined. Germline V gives CDR1 LNHDA, CDR2 SQIVND (reference sequence). This CDR3 is 13 amino acids long. V was pared by 6 bases and J by 2 bases, with 10 bases between. This CDR3 is CASRPRENYGYTF. CDR3 nucleotides: TGTGCCAGTAGGCCCCGAGAAAACTATGGCTACACCTTC.

This chain connects TRBV5-1 to TRBJ1-1, with TRBD1 as a possible D gene (6 bases). CDR3 length: 14 residues. In germline, CDR1 is SGHRS, CDR2 YFSETQ. The V and J ends lost 6 bases and 5 bases respectively, with 17 bases between them. DNA for the CDR3: TGCGCCAGCACACAAGGGGGGGTTGGGACTGAAGCTTTCTTT. Translating gives CASTQGGVGTEAFF.

A few counts support this clone. The rearrangement links TRBV6-5 to TRBJ2-7; 14 bases are shared with TRBD2. The CDR3 has 16 amino acids. The trim removed 2 bases at V and 4 bases at J, leaving 4 bases unmatched. In germline, CDR1 is MNHEY, CDR2 SVGAGI. CDR3 coding DNA: TGTGCCAGCAGTTACCGGGGACTAGCGGGGGATTACGAGCAGTACGTC. Residues: CASSYRGLAGDYEQYV.

V is TRBV2 and J is TRBJ2-7; D unclear. The CDR3 is 12 residues long. V was clipped by 2 bases and J by 4 bases, with 6 bases between them. In germline, CDR1 is SNHLY, CDR2 FYNNEI. This CDR3 reads CASSERQYEQYV. DNA for the CDR3: TGTGCCAGCAGTGAAAGACAATACGAGCAGTACGTC.

The chain has TRBV2 and TRBJ2-5; 10 bases fit TRBD2. The CDR3 consists of 15 residues. V dropped 2 bases and J dropped 3; count of bases not matched to a gene: 3. Per germline, CDR1 SNHLY and CDR2 FYNNEI. CDR3 amino acids: CASSELLAGEETQYF. The CDR3 DNA follows: TGTGCCAGCAGTGAATTGCTAGCGGGGGAAGAGACCCAGTACTTC.

The rearrangement links TRBV19 to TRBJ2-5, with 10 bases lining up with TRBD2. V trimming: 6 bases; J trimming: 5 bases; junction bases outside the gene matches: 9. CDR1 and CDR2 from the germline V gene are LNHDA and SQIVND (reference sequence). This CDR3 contains 15 residues. CDR3: CASSVTSGTFETQYF. In DNA, the CDR3 is TGTGCCAGTAGCGTAACTAGCGGGACTTTTGAGACCCAGTACTTC. The whole variable domain, remainder taken from reference TRBV19 and TRBJ2-5, is DGGITQSPKYLFRKEGQNVTLSCEQNLNHDAMYWYRQDPGQGLRLIYYSQIVNDFQKGDIAEGYSVSREKKESFPLTVTSAQKNPTAFYLCASSVTSGTFETQYFGPGTRLLVL.

The rearrangement joins TRBV5-1 to TRBJ2-1, with 8 bases fitting TRBD2. The CDR3 spans 14 residues. Germline assignment: CDR1 SGHRS and CDR2 YFSETQ. Trimming took 4 bases from V and 6 from J; bases not matched to a gene: 6. The CDR3 reads CASSPGLDPNEQFF. The CDR3 coding sequence is TGCGCCAGCAGCCCGGGACTAGACCCCAATGAGCAGTTCTTC.

The chain joins TRBV16 to TRBJ1-5, with D maybe TRBD1 (5 bases). The CDR3 is 16 amino acids. Germline CDR1 KGHSY, CDR2 FQNENV. V lost 3 bases, J lost 6 bases, and 18 bases lay in between. The CDR3 here is CASSHSVRQGSQPQHF. The DNA for the CDR3 is TGTGCCAGCAGCCACTCGGTACGGCAGGGAAGTCAGCCCCAGCATTTT. Variable domain in full (rest from reference TRBV16 and TRBJ1-5): GEEVAQTPKHLVRGEGQKAKLYCAPIKGHSYVFWYQQVLKNEFKFLISFQNENVFDETGMPKERFSAKCLPNSPCSLEIQATKLEDSAVYFCASSHSVRQGSQPQHFGDGTRLSIL.

This clone was picked up one time. The rearrangement joins TRBV28 to TRBJ2-2; 9 bases agree with TRBD2. Germline V gene data show CDR1 as MDHEN and CDR2 as SYDVKM. This CDR3 contains 16 residues. V trimming: 7 bases; J trimming: 6 bases; junction bases outside the gene matches: 12. The CDR3 bases are TGTGCCAGCACCTCACCGGGTAGCGGGAGTTCCGGGGAGCTGTTTTTT. It encodes CASTSPGSGSSGELFF.

This chain uses TRBV7-6 with TRBJ1-3; D is unclear. The CDR3 extends over 14 amino acids. The ends were cut back, 5 bases at V and 2 bases at J, with 10 bases in the middle. Per the germline V gene, CDR1 is SGHVS and CDR2 is FNYEAQ. The CDR3 nucleotides are TGTGCCAGCAGCCTGGCGGGGACTGGAAACACCATATATTTT. Translation gives CASSLAGTGNTIYF.

The chain uses TRBV7-9 and TRBJ1-2, with 8 bases identical to TRBD1. Germline V lookup: CDR1 SEHNR, CDR2 FQNEAQ (reference sequence). V dropped 6 bases and J dropped 4; count of bases not matched to a gene: 13. The CDR3 extends over 16 amino acids. The CDR3 reads CASSPKDRVAIYGYTF. CDR3 bases: TGTGCCAGCAGTCCAAAGGACAGGGTCGCGATCTATGGCTACACCTTC.

This chain joins TRBV30 and TRBJ1-4; a possible D gene is TRBD1 (5 bases). Trimming stripped 2 bases from V and 6 bases from J, with 16 bases between. The CDR3 is made up of 15 amino acids. Looked up from germline, CDR1 is GTSNPN and CDR2 is SVGIG (reference sequence). CDR3 amino acids: CAWSSHQGLYEKLFF. CDR3 bases: TGTGCCTGGAGTTCCCACCAGGGACTTTATGAAAAACTGTTTTTT.

The V gene is TRBV2, the J gene TRBJ2-3, with D maybe TRBD2 (5 bases). Germline assignment: CDR1 SNHLY and CDR2 FYNNEI. The CDR3 extends over 18 amino acids. V lost 2 bases, J lost 3 bases, and 21 bases lay in between. DNA of the CDR3: TGTGCCAGCAGTGAATCAGTAATTGGGGAGTGGGGAACAGATACGCAGTATTTT. Translated, it gives CASSESVIGEWGTDTQYF.

The genes are TRBV18 and TRBJ2-1, with a weak D call TRBD1 (6 bases). CDR3 length: 15 amino acids. V was cut by 2 bases and J by 12 bases, with 20 bases left in between. Germline V gene data show CDR1 as KGHSH and CDR2 as LQKENI. CDR3 sequence: CASSPISTGHGGQFF. The CDR3 DNA is TGTGCCAGCTCACCAATATCGACAGGACATGGCGGGCAGTTCTTC.

This clone was observed a handful of times. CDR3 in amino acids: CASSSGQGAYGYTF. CDR3 DNA sequence: TGTGCCAGCAGTTCGGGACAGGGGGCTTATGGCTACACCTTC. The chain links TRBV28 to TRBJ1-2; TRBD1 aligns across 12 bases. Germline-derived CDR1 and CDR2 are MDHEN and SYDVKM. CDR3 length: 14 amino acids. V shed 4 bases, J shed 5 bases, and the junction held 2 bases outside the gene matches.

The chain has TRBV6-4 and TRBJ2-2, with D unresolved. With 0 bases removed from V and 5 bases from J, the gap between germline ends came to 4 bases. The CDR3 is 13 amino acids. The germline gives CDR1 MRHNA, CDR2 SNTAGT. CDR3 amino acids: CASSDSTTGELFF. CDR3 sequence (DNA): TGTGCCAGCAGTGACTCAACTACCGGGGAGCTGTTTTTT.

The V call is TRBV28, the J call TRBJ2-7; 8 bases line up with TRBD2. The CDR3 is 14 amino acids. The junction had 6 bases not matched to a gene; V was cut back by 4 bases and J by 4 bases. CDR1 and CDR2 from the germline V gene are MDHEN and SYDVKM. The CDR3 nucleotides read TGTGCCAGCAGTTCCCCGGGGGGGGCTTACGAGCAGTACGTC. It codes for CASSSPGGAYEQYV.

This chain links TRBV21-1 with TRBJ1-4; TRBD1 is the table's D call, not checked against the DNA. TRBV21-1 is deemed a pseudogene. The CDR3 sequence is 15 residues long. In nucleotides, the CDR3 is TGTGCCAGCAGCTTCAGGGGGGTAGTCCATGAAAAACTGTTTTTT. Protein product: CASSFRGVVHEKLFF.

This chain links TRBV28 with TRBJ2-5; D is possibly TRBD1 or TRBD2 (6 bases each). CDR1 MDHEN and CDR2 SYDVKM come from the germline V gene. CDR3 size: 14 residues. The germline V and J ends were trimmed by 6 bases and 3 bases, with 14 bases remaining between them. The CDR3 DNA is TGTGCCAGCAGCTTAGGGGGGTTGGAAGAGACCCAGTACTTC. It translates to CASSLGGLEETQYF.

The chain's CDR3 is CASSQEHIYGGSSYEQYF. The CDR3 DNA sequence: TGTGCCAGCAGCCAAGAGCACATTTACGGAGGGAGCTCCTACGAGCAGTACTTC. The V gene is TRBV4-2, the J gene TRBJ2-7; D is possibly TRBD2 (6 bases). Trimming pared 0 bases from V and 0 bases from J, leaving 18 bases between. The CDR3 runs 18 residues. Looked up from germline, CDR1 is LGHNA and CDR2 is YNFKEQ.

The rearrangement links TRBV6-6 to TRBJ2-5, with D perhaps matching TRBD1 (5 bases). The CDR3 is made up of 12 amino acids. The germline V and J ends were trimmed by 6 bases and 12 bases, with 17 bases remaining between them. CDR1 MNHNY and CDR2 SVGAGI come from the germline V gene (reference sequence). The CDR3 loop is CASRNGHGTKYF. CDR3 DNA sequence: TGTGCCAGCAGAAACGGACATGGAACCAAGTACTTC.

This clone was recorded a few times. The CDR3 DNA sequence: TGCAGCGTTGAGGAAGGGCCGGGGTCACCCCTCCACTTT. Amino acid sequence: CSVEEGPGSPLHF. This chain uses TRBV29-1 with TRBJ1-6, with no clear D. Germline V gene sequence: CDR1 SQVTM, CDR2 ANQGSEA. The CDR3 length is 13 residues. Trimming removed 3 bases from V and 10 bases from J, with 13 bases in between.